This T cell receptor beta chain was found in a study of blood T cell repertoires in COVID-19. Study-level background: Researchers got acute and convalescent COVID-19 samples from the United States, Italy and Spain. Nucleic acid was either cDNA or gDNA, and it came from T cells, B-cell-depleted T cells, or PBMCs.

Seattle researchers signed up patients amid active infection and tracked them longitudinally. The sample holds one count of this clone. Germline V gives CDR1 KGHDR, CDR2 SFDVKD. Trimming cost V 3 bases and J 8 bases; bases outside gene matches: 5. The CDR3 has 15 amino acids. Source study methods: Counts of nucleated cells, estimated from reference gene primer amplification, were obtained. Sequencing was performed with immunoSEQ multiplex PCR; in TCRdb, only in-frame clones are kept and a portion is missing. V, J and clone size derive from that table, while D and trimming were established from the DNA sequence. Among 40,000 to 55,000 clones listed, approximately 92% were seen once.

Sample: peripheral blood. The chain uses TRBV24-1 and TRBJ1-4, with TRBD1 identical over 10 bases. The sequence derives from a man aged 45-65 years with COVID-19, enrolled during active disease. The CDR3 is CATSDPGQGGEKLFF. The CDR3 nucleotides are TGTGCCACCAGTGATCCTGGACAGGGGGGAGAAAAACTGTTTTTT.